The rows below give T cell receptor beta chains drawn from one sample of a study of T cell repertoires in cytomegalovirus infection. TCRdb recomputed calls from the reads with MiXCR, one row per CDR3 protein. Among approximately 910,000 distinct CDR3 sequences listed, around 30% were seen once. No antigen is known for these receptors. The sequencing here drew on cultured CD8+ T cells from PBMCs, taken from culture after CMV antigen stimulation. The receptors come from a human donor in good health (CMV status not recorded). Some clones in this sample may be carry-over from other donors' samples. Each CDR3 is given without its conserved first and last residue.

>TRBV7-6|14|TRBJ2-2
ASSVRLTQATGELF
>TRBV11-2|12|TRBJ2-4
ASSLTWGKNIQY
>TRBV4-3|14|TRBJ2-1
ASSRRAGATEDEQF
>TRBV29-1|13|TRBJ2-7
SVEVGWRGFGEQY
>TRBV6-1|14|TRBJ1-5
ASSEDPLYSNQPQH
>TRBV7-4|12|TRBJ2-5
ASRLNRVGETQY
>TRBV6-2/TRBV6-3|15|TRBJ2-5
ASSSPLDSAVQETQY
>TRBV7-8|13|TRBJ1-1
ASRTGHVFNTEAF
>TRBV3-1|16|TRBJ1-2
ASSQDFPAPGLDYGYT
>TRBV6-6|13|TRBJ1-2
ASSYFAGNNYGYT
>TRBV10-3|14|TRBJ2-7
AIRRDRESLGYEQY
>TRBV7-6|13|TRBJ2-3
ASSYLGSSTDTQY
>TRBV19|13|TRBJ1-1
ASSIAGRAGTEAF
>TRBV11-2|11|TRBJ2-1
AIEQGFYNEQF
>TRBV7-6|14|TRBJ1-2
ASSFSGGQGSYGYT
>TRBV5-1|10|TRBJ2-1
ASSFWDNEQF
>TRBV15|12|TRBJ2-5
ATSRRDRQETQN
>TRBV14|13|TRBJ1-3
ASSPRGGSGNTIY
>TRBV10-2|10|TRBJ2-3
ASSRTKDTQY
>TRBV12-5|11|TRBJ1-1
ASGLRRDTEAF
>TRBV5-5|14|TRBJ1-6
ASSLGQLAYNSPLH
>TRBV11-2|13|TRBJ2-3
ASSLSGVPTDTQY
>TRBV6-1|15|TRBJ2-5
ASSEEGYKWSSETQY
>TRBV6-1|16|TRBJ2-1
ASSGGLGGGATYNEQF
>TRBV5-1|14|TRBJ2-3
ASSPHRGPNTDTQY
>TRBV27|11|TRBJ2-5
ASSKEGEQTQY
>TRBV4-1|16|TRBJ2-2
ASSHPPEGTANTGELF
>TRBV12-3/TRBV12-4|12|TRBJ2-3
VSTSLGQIGEQY
>TRBV12-3/TRBV12-4|10|TRBJ2-1
ASSASLREQF
>TRBV6-1|14|TRBJ2-3
ASSGFGGPPRDTQY
>TRBV6-2/TRBV6-3|13|TRBJ1-2
ASSYGGRGVYGYT
>TRBV19|14|TRBJ1-3
ATLRGSQSSGNTIY
>TRBV12-5|12|TRBJ2-7
ASGWDRVLDEQY
>TRBV11-2|14|TRBJ1-6
ASSLGGFGRYSPLH
>TRBV27|18|TRBJ2-6
ASVDFWDDRGNSGANVLT
>TRBV12-3/TRBV12-4|18|TRBJ1-2
ASSLAQDRDRGFPNYGYT
>TRBV6-5|14|TRBJ2-1
ASSYLRDYPYNEQF
>TRBV6-1|12|TRBJ2-1
ASTPRGIYNEQF
>TRBV7-2|13|TRBJ2-3
ASSLESRYTDTQY
>TRBV6-6|16|TRBJ1-6
ASSYPDSSSSYNSPLH
>TRBV7-9|14|TRBJ2-7
ASSFRQGAVSHEQY
>TRBV10-3|15|TRBJ1-5
ATGQDLELYSNQPQH
>TRBV5-6|13|TRBJ2-1
ASSLVKSSYNEQF
>TRBV27|12|TRBJ1-5
ASSSDSENQPQH
>TRBV24-1|16|TRBJ2-3
ATSDLRAAGAATDTQY
>TRBV10-1|13|TRBJ2-5
ASSDQGILQETQY
>TRBV24-1|13|TRBJ1-4
ATSDPRETNEKLF
>TRBV7-3|13|TRBJ2-1
ASSLNGQIYNEQF
>TRBV4-1|12|TRBJ2-7
ASSLYLTFYEQY
>TRBV2|10|TRBJ2-2
AKDKNTGELF
>TRBV25-1|15|TRBJ1-2
ASSVGDSFRPNYGYT
>TRBV7-6|15|TRBJ1-3
ASSLVSGTGEENTIY
>TRBV27|13|TRBJ2-1
ASSLTTRMGNEQF
>TRBV7-9|15|TRBJ2-1
ASSLSTSGASYNEQF
>TRBV20-1|11|TRBJ1-2
SASDRDDYGYT
>TRBV12-3/TRBV12-4|13|TRBJ2-5
ASSPPIHRGETQY
>TRBV6-1|10|TRBJ2-3
ASRSPRRAQY